This T cell receptor beta chain is from a study of cytomegalovirus exposure and HLA in healthy donors. Looking at the study overall: Of the donors genotyped, approximately 400 in all, 65% to 90% fell in the Caucasian-associated ancestry cluster.

Primers included in the PCR were 60 Vbeta and 13 Jbeta primers. Sequencing used immunoSEQ multiplex PCR; TCRdb keeps in-frame clones, though not all of them. Of some 160,000 clones in the sample, 80% to 90% were seen once. Germline V CDR1 and CDR2: MGHRA, YSYEKL. V gave up 2 bases and J gave up 7 bases; unmatched junction bases: 16. This CDR3 contains 19 residues. This TCR was recovered from a man aged 45-60 years in good health and CMV-seropositive. Sample: PBMCs. The chain joins TRBV4-1 to TRBJ2-1, with TRBD2 matching 11 bases. CDR3 protein: CASSQTPGLAGGGLNEQFF. CDR3 coding DNA: TGCGCCAGCAGCCAAACCCCGGGCCTAGCGGGAGGAGGATTGAATGAGCAGTTCTTC.